The clone carrying this TCR beta chain appeared a few times. As yet, its antigen is unknown. The data are from a study of OX40 agonist ivuxolimab in advanced cancers. On the study more broadly: While on treatment, patients had intravenous ivuxolimab at 0.01 to 10 mg/kg every 2 weeks.

Study-level points and caveats: Relatively little clonal expansion, among the lowest observed, appeared in partial responders at 0.1-3.0 mg/kg.

Sequenced by immunoSEQ multiplex PCR; TCRdb stores in-frame clones only, minus some. In the table there are about 100,000 clones, about nine tenths of which are singletons. The CDR3 length is 13 residues. V was clipped by 3 bases and J by 7 bases, with 13 bases between them. Germline assignment: CDR1 KGHSH and CDR2 LQKENI. The sequence was obtained from an adult with an advanced solid tumor such as melanoma, head and neck, liver or kidney cancer. The chain uses TRBV18 and TRBJ2-7; D is tentatively TRBD1 or TRBD2 (6 bases each). Here the sequenced sample was CD4+ or CD8+ T cells sorted from blood, taken in a trial of the OX40 agonist ivuxolimab. The CDR3 nucleotides read TGTGCCAGCTCACCGGGGGGCCTCCGGGAGCAGTACTTC. Translating gives CASSPGGLREQYF.